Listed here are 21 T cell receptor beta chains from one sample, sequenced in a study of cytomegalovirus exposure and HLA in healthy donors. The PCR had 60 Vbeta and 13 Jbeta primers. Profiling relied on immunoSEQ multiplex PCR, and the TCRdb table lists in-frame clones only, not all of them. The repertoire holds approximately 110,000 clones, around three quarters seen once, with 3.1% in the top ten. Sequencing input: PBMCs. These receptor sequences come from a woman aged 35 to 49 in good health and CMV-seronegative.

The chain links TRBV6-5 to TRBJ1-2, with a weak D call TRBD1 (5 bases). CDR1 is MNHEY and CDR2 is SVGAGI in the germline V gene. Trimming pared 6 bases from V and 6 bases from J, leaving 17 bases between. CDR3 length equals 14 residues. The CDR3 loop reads CASSARVTGHGYTF. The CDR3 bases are TGTGCCAGCAGCGCCAGGGTAACGGGTCATGGCTACACCTTC.

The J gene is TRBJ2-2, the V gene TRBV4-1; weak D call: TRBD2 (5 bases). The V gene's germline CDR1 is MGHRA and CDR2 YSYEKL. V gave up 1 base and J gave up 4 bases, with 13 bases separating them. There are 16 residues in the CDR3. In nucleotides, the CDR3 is TGCGCCAGCAGCCAAGCGGGGAAGTCGGGCACCGGGGAGCTGTTTTTT. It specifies CASSQAGKSGTGELFF.

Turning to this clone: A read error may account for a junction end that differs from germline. The CDR3 region has the DNA TGTGCGAGCACATTCGGCTACGAGCAGTACTTC. Amino acid sequence: CASTFGYEQYF. The J gene is TRBJ2-7, the V gene TRBV28, with D hard to call. The CDR3 sequence is 11 residues long. The germline gives CDR1 MDHEN, CDR2 SYDVKM.

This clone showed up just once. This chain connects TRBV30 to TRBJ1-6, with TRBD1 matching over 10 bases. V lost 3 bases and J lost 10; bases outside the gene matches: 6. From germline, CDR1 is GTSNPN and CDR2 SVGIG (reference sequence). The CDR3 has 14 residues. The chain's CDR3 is CAWSPGTGDSPLHF. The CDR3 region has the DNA TGTGCCTGGAGCCCCGGGACAGGGGACTCACCCCTCCACTTT. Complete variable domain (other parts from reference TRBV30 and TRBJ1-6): SQTIHQWPATLVQPVGSPLSLECTVEGTSNPNLYWYRQAAGRGLQLLFYSVGIGQISSEVPQNLSASRPQDRQFILSSKKLLLSDSGFYLCAWSPGTGDSPLHFGNGTRLTVT.

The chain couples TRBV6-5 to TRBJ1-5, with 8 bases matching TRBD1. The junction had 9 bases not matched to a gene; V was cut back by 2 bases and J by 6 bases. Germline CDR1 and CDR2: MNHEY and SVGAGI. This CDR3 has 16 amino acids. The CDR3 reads CASSYPWTGPRQPQHF. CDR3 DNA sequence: TGTGCCAGCAGTTACCCCTGGACAGGGCCCCGTCAGCCCCAGCATTTT.

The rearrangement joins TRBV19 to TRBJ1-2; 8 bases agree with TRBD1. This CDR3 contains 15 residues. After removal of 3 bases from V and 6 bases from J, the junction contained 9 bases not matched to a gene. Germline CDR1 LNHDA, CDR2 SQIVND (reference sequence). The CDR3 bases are TGTGCCAGTAGTATCCCGGACAGGGCCTATAATGGCTACACCTTC. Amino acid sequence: CASSIPDRAYNGYTF.

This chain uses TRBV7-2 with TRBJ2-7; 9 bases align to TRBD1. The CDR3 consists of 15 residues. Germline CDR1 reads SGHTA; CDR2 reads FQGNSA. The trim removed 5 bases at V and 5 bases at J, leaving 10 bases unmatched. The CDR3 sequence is CASSLGTGSWDEQYF. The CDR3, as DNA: TGTGCCAGCAGCCTCGGGACAGGGAGTTGGGACGAGCAGTACTTC.

For the CDR3, the DNA is TGTGCCAGCAGCCTCCCGGGACAGCAAGAGACCCAGTACTTC. This sequence encodes CASSLPGQQETQYF. The V call is TRBV13, the J call TRBJ2-5; 7 nucleotides line up with TRBD1. The J segment lost 2 bases and the V segment lost 5 bases, leaving 5 bases of the junction unmatched. Germline CDR1 is PRHDT and CDR2 is FYEKMQ (reference sequence). The CDR3 has 14 residues.

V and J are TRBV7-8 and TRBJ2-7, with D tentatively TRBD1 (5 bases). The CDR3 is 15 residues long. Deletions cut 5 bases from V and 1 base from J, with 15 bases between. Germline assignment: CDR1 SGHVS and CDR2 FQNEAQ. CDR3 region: CASSHRRVGSYEQYF. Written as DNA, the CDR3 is TGTGCCAGCAGCCACCGCAGGGTGGGTTCCTACGAGCAGTACTTC.

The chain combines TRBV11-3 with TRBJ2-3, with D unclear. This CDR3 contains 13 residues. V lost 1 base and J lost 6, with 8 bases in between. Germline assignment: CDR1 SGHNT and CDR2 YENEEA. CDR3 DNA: TGTGCCAGCAGCTTAGGGCAGGCGGATACGCAGTATTTT. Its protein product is CASSLGQADTQYF.

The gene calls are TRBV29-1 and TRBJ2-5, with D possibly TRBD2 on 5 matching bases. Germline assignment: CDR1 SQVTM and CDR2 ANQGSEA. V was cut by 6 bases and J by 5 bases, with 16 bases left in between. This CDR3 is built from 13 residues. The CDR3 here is CSVQTRLVETQYF. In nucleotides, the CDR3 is TGCAGCGTCCAAACTAGGCTGGTTGAGACCCAGTACTTC.

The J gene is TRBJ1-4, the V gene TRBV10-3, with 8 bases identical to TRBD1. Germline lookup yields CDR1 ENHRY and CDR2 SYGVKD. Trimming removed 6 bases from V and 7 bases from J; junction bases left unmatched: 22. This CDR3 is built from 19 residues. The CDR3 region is CAISDRGPGTQGVREKLFF. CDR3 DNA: TGTGCCATCAGCGACAGGGGACCGGGGACCCAAGGGGTTCGTGAAAAACTGTTTTTT.

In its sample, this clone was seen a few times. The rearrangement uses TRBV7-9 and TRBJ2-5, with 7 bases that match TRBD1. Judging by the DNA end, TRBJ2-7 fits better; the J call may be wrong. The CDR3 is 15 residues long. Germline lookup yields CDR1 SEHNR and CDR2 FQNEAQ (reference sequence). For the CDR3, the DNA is TGTGCCAGCAACCCCGCCCGGGACAGCACCTACGAGCAGTACTTC. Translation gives CASNPARDSTYEQYF.

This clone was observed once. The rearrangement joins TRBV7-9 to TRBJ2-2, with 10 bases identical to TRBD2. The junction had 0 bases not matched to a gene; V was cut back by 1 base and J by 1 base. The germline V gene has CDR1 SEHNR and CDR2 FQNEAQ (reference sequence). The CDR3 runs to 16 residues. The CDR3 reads CASSLGLAGNTGELFF. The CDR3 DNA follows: TGTGCCAGCAGCTTAGGACTAGCGGGGAACACCGGGGAGCTGTTTTTT.

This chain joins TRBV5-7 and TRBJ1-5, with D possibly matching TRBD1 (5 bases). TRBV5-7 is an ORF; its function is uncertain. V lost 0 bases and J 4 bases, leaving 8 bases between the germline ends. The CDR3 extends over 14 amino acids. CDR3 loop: CASSLGGTNQPQHF. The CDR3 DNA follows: TGTGCCAGCAGCTTGGGGGGGACTAATCAGCCCCAGCATTTT.

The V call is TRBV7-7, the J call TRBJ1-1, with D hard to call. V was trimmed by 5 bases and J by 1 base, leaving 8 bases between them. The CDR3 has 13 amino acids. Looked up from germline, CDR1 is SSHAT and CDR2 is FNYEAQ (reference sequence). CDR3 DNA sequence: TGTGCCAGCAGCCCGACAACGAACACTGAAGCTTTCTTT. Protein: CASSPTTNTEAFF.

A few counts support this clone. CDR3 residues: CASSIRTRRNEQFF. The CDR3 DNA is TGTGCCAGCAGTATCCGAACTAGGAGGAATGAGCAGTTCTTC. The chain employs TRBV27 and TRBJ2-1; D may be TRBD2 (5 bases). Germline CDR1 and CDR2: MNHEY and SMNVEV (reference sequence). CDR3 size: 14 residues. The V end was cut by 5 bases, the J end by 7 bases, with 15 bases between.

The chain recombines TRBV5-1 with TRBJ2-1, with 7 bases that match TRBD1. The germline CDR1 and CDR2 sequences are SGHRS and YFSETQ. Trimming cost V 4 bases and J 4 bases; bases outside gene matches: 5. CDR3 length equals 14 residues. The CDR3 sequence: CASSGTDLYNEQFF. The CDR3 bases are TGCGCCAGCAGCGGGACAGACCTTTACAATGAGCAGTTCTTC.

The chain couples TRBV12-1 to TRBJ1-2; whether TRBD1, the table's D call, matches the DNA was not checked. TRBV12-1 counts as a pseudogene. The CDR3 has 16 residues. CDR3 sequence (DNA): TGTGCCAGCAGCTTTTCAAGCCGACAGGCGACCTATGGCTACACCTTC. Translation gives CASSFSSRQATYGYTF.

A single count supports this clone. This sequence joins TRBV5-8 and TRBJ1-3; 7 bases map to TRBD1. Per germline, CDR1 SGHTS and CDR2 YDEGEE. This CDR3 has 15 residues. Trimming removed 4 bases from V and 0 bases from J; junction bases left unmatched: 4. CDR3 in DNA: TGTGCCAGCAGCGGAGGGGACAGCTCTGGAAACACCATATATTTT. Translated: CASSGGDSSGNTIYF.

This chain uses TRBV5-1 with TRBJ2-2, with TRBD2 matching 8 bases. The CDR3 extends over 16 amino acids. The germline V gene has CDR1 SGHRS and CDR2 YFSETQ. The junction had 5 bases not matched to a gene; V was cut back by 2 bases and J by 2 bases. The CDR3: CASSFALADNTGELFF. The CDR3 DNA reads TGCGCCAGCAGCTTTGCACTAGCGGATAACACCGGGGAGCTGTTTTTT.